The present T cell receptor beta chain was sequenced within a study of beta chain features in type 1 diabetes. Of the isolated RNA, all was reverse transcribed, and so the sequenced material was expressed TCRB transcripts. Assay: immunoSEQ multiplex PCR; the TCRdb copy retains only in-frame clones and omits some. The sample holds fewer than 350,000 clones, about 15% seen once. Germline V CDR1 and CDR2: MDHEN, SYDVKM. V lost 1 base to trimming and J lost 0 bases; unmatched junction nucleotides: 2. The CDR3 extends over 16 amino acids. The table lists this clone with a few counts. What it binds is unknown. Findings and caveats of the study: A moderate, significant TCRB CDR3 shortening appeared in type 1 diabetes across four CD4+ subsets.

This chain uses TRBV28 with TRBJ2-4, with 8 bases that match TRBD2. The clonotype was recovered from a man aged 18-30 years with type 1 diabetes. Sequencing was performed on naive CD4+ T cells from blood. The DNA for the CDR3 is TGTGCCAGCAGTTTATTCGGGGGGGCAGCCAAAAACATTCAGTACTTC. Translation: CASSLFGGAAKNIQYF.